Shown below are 15 T cell receptor beta chains from a single sample sequenced in a study of graft-versus-host responses after intestinal transplantation. Assay used: immunoSEQ multiplex PCR; TCRdb lists only in-frame clones, some missing. The table has around 90,000 clones, roughly 92% seen once. The antigens for these receptors are not known. The material was unstimulated CD4+ T cells sorted from spleen or lymph node cells, obtained before intestinal transplant. Source of these receptors: a human donor who received an intestinal transplant.

The genes are TRBV19 and TRBJ2-3; D possibly matches TRBD1 or TRBD2 (5 bases each). The CDR3 extends over 13 amino acids. V was pared by 8 bases and J by 1 base, with 10 bases between. The germline CDR1 and CDR2 sequences are LNHDA and SQIVND (reference sequence). Here the CDR3 reads CASGTDGTDTQYF. In DNA, the CDR3 is TGTGCCAGTGGGACGGACGGCACAGATACGCAGTATTTT.

The chain employs TRBV30 and TRBJ1-1; possible D gene TRBD1, 6 bases. This CDR3 has 13 residues. The germline V gene has CDR1 GTSNPN and CDR2 SVGIG (reference sequence). V dropped 0 bases and J dropped 5 bases, with 10 bases sitting between them. CDR3 nucleotides: TGTGCCTGGAGTGTACGAGGGGGTACTGAAGCTTTCTTT. This translates into CAWSVRGGTEAFF. Full variable domain (rest looked up from reference TRBV30 and TRBJ1-1): SQTIHQWPATLVQPVGSPLSLECTVEGTSNPNLYWYRQAAGRGLQLLFYSVGIGQISSEVPQNLSASRPQDRQFILSSKKLLLSDSGFYLCAWSVRGGTEAFFGQGTRLTVV.

This chain links TRBV6-5 with TRBJ1-2; tentatively, D is TRBD1 (5 bases). This CDR3 contains 14 residues. With 4 bases removed from V and 3 bases from J, the gap between germline ends came to 12 bases. The germline V gene encodes CDR1 MNHEY and CDR2 SVGAGI. Written as DNA, the CDR3 is TGTGCCAGCAGTTGGGCCAGGGAGGACTATGGCTACACCTTC. Amino acids: CASSWAREDYGYTF.

The chain is built from TRBV7-9 and TRBJ1-2, with D uncertain. CDR3 length: 15 amino acids. CDR1 is SEHNR and CDR2 is FQNEAQ in the germline V gene (reference sequence). Trimming left V 1 base short and J 0 bases short, with 9 bases between. DNA of the CDR3: TGTGCCAGCAGCTTAGTGGCCCGACCTAACTATGGCTACACCTTC. This translates into CASSLVARPNYGYTF.

V and J are TRBV6-6 and TRBJ1-3; unclear D gene. The V end lost 4 bases, the J end lost 4 bases, and 11 bases lay between the germline ends. Per germline, CDR1 MNHNY and CDR2 SVGAGI (reference sequence). This CDR3 has 14 residues. Here the CDR3 reads CASSSREGGNTIYF. In DNA, the CDR3 is TGTGCCAGCAGTTCTCGGGAAGGAGGAAACACCATATATTTT.

Here the CDR3 reads CASGRDNYEQYF. Written as DNA, the CDR3 is TGTGCCAGCGGCCGGGACAACTACGAGCAGTACTTC. The chain recombines TRBV28 with TRBJ2-7; tentative D call: TRBD1 (6 bases). There are 12 residues in the CDR3. Per germline, CDR1 MDHEN and CDR2 SYDVKM. V lost 8 bases to trimming and J lost 3 bases, with 11 bases between them. Full variable domain (missing parts from reference TRBV28 and TRBJ2-7): DVKVTQSSRYLVKRTGEKVFLECVQDMDHENMFWYRQDPGLGLRLIYFSYDVKMKEKGDIPEGYSVSREKKERFSLILESASTNQTSMYLCASGRDNYEQYFGPGTRLTVT.

The chain joins TRBV6-1 to TRBJ2-3; 7 bases are a match to TRBD1. The V gene's germline CDR1 is MNHNS and CDR2 SASEGT. The junction had 4 bases not matched to a gene; V was cut back by 6 bases and J by 4 bases. The CDR3 runs 13 residues. The CDR3 nucleotides are TGTGCCAGCAGCCCGACAGGGCCAGATACGCAGTATTTT. It encodes CASSPTGPDTQYF.

In the case of this clone: It is unclear where the CDR3 begins or ends on the DNA, so no DNA is shown, and the CDR3 is as TCRdb lists it. This chain uses TRBV5-6 with TRBJ2-1; the D segment call TRBD1 is taken from the table without a DNA check. The CDR3 numbers 12 amino acids, ends counted. Germline CDR1 is SGHDT and CDR2 is YYEEEE. This CDR3 reads CASSFGAGTGFF.

Written as DNA, the CDR3 is TGTGCCAGCAGTCGACAACGGGCTACCAATCAGCCCCAGCATTTT. Translated: CASSRQRATNQPQHF. V usage is TRBV28 and J usage is TRBJ1-5; D is undetermined. This CDR3 has 15 residues. The V end lost 5 bases, the J end lost 3 bases, and 14 bases lay between the germline ends. Germline V gene lookup returns CDR1 MDHEN and CDR2 SYDVKM. Based on the CDR3 plus reference TRBV28 and TRBJ1-5, the full variable domain is DVKVTQSSRYLVKRTGEKVFLECVQDMDHENMFWYRQDPGLGLRLIYFSYDVKMKEKGDIPEGYSVSREKKERFSLILESASTNQTSMYLCASSRQRATNQPQHFGDGTRLSIL.

The chain carries TRBV6-5 and TRBJ2-1, with 14 bases fitting TRBD2. Unmatched junction bases numbered 4, after V lost 5 bases and J lost 7 bases. The CDR3 is 15 amino acids. Germline V lookup: CDR1 MNHEY, CDR2 SVGAGI. DNA of the CDR3: TGTGCCAGCAGTCCCCGGACTAGCGGGAGGAATGAGCAGTTCTTC. Encoded protein: CASSPRTSGRNEQFF.

The V and J genes are TRBV6-6 and TRBJ2-5; 9 nucleotides match TRBD1. The CDR3 length is 15 residues. V shed 0 bases and J 5 bases; nucleotides not matched to a gene: 4. Germline-derived CDR1 and CDR2 are MNHNY and SVGAGI (reference sequence). The CDR3 DNA sequence: TGTGCCAGCAGTTACTCGAAGGACAGGGGTGAGACCCAGTACTTC. Amino acid sequence: CASSYSKDRGETQYF.

The chain combines TRBV7-2 with TRBJ2-1; D is uncertain. This CDR3 comprises 15 residues. Germline CDR1 SGHTA, CDR2 FQGNSA. V lost 1 base and J lost 0, with 7 bases in between. The CDR3 protein is CASSLGFYSYNEQFF. In nucleotides, the CDR3 is TGTGCCAGCAGCTTAGGTTTTTACTCCTACAATGAGCAGTTCTTC.

The chain joins TRBV6-6 to TRBJ1-3; 8 bases map to TRBD1. V lost 2 bases and J lost 0; bases outside the gene matches: 0. The V gene's germline CDR1 is MNHNY and CDR2 SVGAGI (reference sequence). The CDR3 extends over 15 amino acids. CDR3 residues: CASSYGTGSGNTIYF. The CDR3 DNA reads TGTGCCAGCAGTTACGGGACAGGCTCTGGAAACACCATATATTTT.

The chain joins TRBV19 to TRBJ1-5; 10 bases are shared with TRBD1. J gave up 2 bases and V 6 bases, and 10 bases lay outside the gene matches. The CDR3 contains 17 residues. Germline V gene sequence: CDR1 LNHDA, CDR2 SQIVND (reference sequence). CDR3: CASRNTRDRGGNQPQHF. The CDR3 DNA reads TGTGCCAGTAGGAACACCCGGGACAGGGGAGGCAATCAGCCCCAGCATTTT.

The rearrangement joins TRBV5-1 to TRBJ2-1, with 11 bases aligning to TRBD2. Germline-derived CDR1 and CDR2 are SGHRS and YFSETQ. Losses at the gene ends were 2 bases for V and 6 bases for J; bases not matched to a gene: 1. The length of the CDR3 is 14 residues. The CDR3 spells CASSFGLAGNEQFF. The CDR3 DNA reads TGCGCCAGCAGCTTTGGACTAGCGGGCAATGAGCAGTTCTTC.